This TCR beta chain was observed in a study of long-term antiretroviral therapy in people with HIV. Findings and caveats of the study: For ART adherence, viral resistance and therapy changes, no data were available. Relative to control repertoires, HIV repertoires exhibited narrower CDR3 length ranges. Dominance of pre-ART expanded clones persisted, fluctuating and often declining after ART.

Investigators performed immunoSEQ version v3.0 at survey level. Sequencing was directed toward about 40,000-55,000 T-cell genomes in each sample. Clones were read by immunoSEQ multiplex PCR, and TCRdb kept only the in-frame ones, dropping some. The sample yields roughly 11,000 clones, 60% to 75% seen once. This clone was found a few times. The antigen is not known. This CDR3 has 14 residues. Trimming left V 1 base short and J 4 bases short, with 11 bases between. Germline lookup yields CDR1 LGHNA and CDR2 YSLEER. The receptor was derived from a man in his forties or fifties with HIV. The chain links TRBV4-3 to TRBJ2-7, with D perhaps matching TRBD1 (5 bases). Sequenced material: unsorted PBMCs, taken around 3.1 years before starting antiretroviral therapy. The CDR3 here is CASSQGQGTYEQYF. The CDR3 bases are TGCGCCAGCAGCCAAGGGCAGGGAACGTACGAGCAGTACTTC.